A single sample gave rise to the 22 T cell receptor beta chains below, sequenced in a study of cytotoxic CD8 clonotypes in ibrutinib-treated CLL. The table came from immunoSEQ multiplex PCR; TCRdb's copy has only in-frame clones and leaves some out. Of approximately 50,000 clones in the sample, less than 75% were seen once. Sequencing was performed on PBMCs, taken after 12 months of ibrutinib treatment. These receptors all come from a human donor with chronic lymphocytic leukemia.

This clone was counted a few times. Other DNA sequences from this sample encode an identical CDR3 as well. The chain has TRBV9 and TRBJ1-1, with TRBD1 as a possible D gene (6 bases). Germline-derived CDR1 and CDR2 are SGDLS and YYNGEE. V dropped 0 bases and J dropped 6 bases, with 9 bases sitting between them. The CDR3 spans 13 residues. CDR3 nucleotides: TGTGCCAGCAGCGTAGTTGGGGGCTCTGAAGCTTTCTTT. This gives the protein CASSVVGGSEAFF.

The genes are TRBV6-6 and TRBJ2-1; D call uncertain. This CDR3 region has 12 residues. Germline-derived CDR1 and CDR2 are MNHNY and SVGAGI (reference sequence). Trimming pared 3 bases from V and 6 bases from J, leaving 6 bases between. CDR3: CASSYIVNEQFF. CDR3 coding DNA: TGTGCCAGCAGTTATATAGTCAATGAGCAGTTCTTC.

Only one count was recorded for this clone. The V gene is TRBV30, the J gene TRBJ1-5; 8 bases are a match to TRBD1. Germline-derived CDR1 and CDR2 are GTSNPN and SVGIG (reference sequence). This CDR3 is built from 13 residues. The ends lost 3 bases at V and 5 bases at J; junction bases unmatched: 3. The DNA of the CDR3 is TGTGCCTGGAGCCTGACAGGGGATCAGCCCCAGCATTTT. It yields the protein CAWSLTGDQPQHF.

This clone has a single count. The genes are TRBV27 and TRBJ2-5; 7 bases match TRBD1. Germline V gene data show CDR1 as MNHEY and CDR2 as SMNVEV (reference sequence). The CDR3 covers 14 residues. V lost 6 bases, J lost 4 bases, and 8 bases stayed unmatched. The CDR3 loop reads CASRRSQGRETQYF. DNA of the CDR3: TGTGCCAGCAGACGATCACAGGGGAGAGAGACCCAGTACTTC.

The chain combines TRBV11-2 with TRBJ1-5; TRBD1 aligns across 8 bases. Germline V lookup: CDR1 SGHAT, CDR2 FQNNGV. This CDR3 has 14 residues. J lost 6 bases, V lost 5 bases, and 6 bases had no gene match. The CDR3 reads CASSRTGFAQPQHF. The DNA for the CDR3 is TGTGCCAGCAGCCGGACAGGGTTTGCTCAGCCCCAGCATTTT. Drawing the rest from reference TRBV11-2 and TRBJ1-5, the complete variable domain is EAGVAQSPRYKIIEKRQSVAFWCNPISGHATLYWYQQILGQGPKLLIQFQNNGVVDDSQLPKDRFSAERLKGVDSTLKIQPAKLEDSAVYLCASSRTGFAQPQHFGDGTRLSIL.

The V call is TRBV9, the J call TRBJ1-3; weak D call: TRBD1 (5 bases). The V gene's germline CDR1 is SGDLS and CDR2 YYNGEE. The length of the CDR3 is 14 residues. Trimming cost V 5 bases and J 3 bases, with 12 bases left between them. CDR3 residues: CASSAQGYGNTIYF. The CDR3 nucleotides are TGTGCCAGCAGTGCCCAGGGTTATGGAAACACCATATATTTT.

The J gene is TRBJ2-7, the V gene TRBV4-2, with 9 bases matching TRBD2. Trimming took 3 bases from V and 0 from J; bases not matched to a gene: 6. The CDR3 contains 16 residues. The germline CDR1 and CDR2 sequences are LGHNA and YNFKEQ. For the CDR3, the DNA is TGTGCCAGCAGCCAGCTCTCGACTAGCGGCTCCTACGAGCAGTACTTC. This translates into CASSQLSTSGSYEQYF.

This clone showed up just a few times. The CDR3 sequence is CSVDSGANVLTF. The CDR3 DNA is TGCAGCGTTGACTCCGGGGCCAACGTCCTGACTTTC. The chain links TRBV29-1 to TRBJ2-6; D uncertain. Trimming pared 3 bases from V and 4 bases from J, leaving 4 bases between. Germline V lookup: CDR1 SQVTM, CDR2 ANQGSEA. This CDR3 region has 12 residues.

This clone appeared once. The V call is TRBV7-9, the J call TRBJ2-2, with D uncertain. Trimming took 1 base from V and 4 from J, leaving 10 bases between them. Germline assignment: CDR1 SEHNR and CDR2 FQNEAQ (reference sequence). The CDR3 sequence is 15 residues long. The CDR3 loop reads CASSLGAPTTGELFF. CDR3 in DNA: TGTGCCAGCAGCTTAGGAGCGCCCACCACCGGGGAGCTGTTTTTT.

This clone was recorded a few times. The V and J genes are TRBV4-1 and TRBJ2-1; 14 positions agree with TRBD2. V lost 0 bases, J lost 10 bases, and 5 bases stayed unmatched. Germline V lookup: CDR1 MGHRA, CDR2 YSYEKL. The CDR3 runs 16 residues. The CDR3, as DNA: TGCGCCAGCAGCCAAGAGCTGGGACTAGCGGGAGTAGAGCAGTTCTTC. This sequence encodes CASSQELGLAGVEQFF.

J is TRBJ2-7 and V is TRBV29-1, with D perhaps assigned TRBD1 or TRBD2 (5 bases each). Germline loops: CDR1 SQVTM, CDR2 ANQGSEA. This CDR3 comprises 14 residues. V lost 1 base to trimming and J lost 6 bases, with 16 bases between them. The CDR3: CSVEAGTVWSEQYF. The CDR3 DNA reads as TGCAGCGTTGAAGCTGGGACGGTGTGGAGCGAGCAGTACTTC.

This clone has a handful of counts. V gene TRBV29-1 combines with J gene TRBJ1-2, with 7 bases that match TRBD1. The CDR3 extends over 13 amino acids. CDR1 and CDR2 from the germline V gene are SQVTM and ANQGSEA. The trim removed 3 bases at V and 5 bases at J, leaving 6 bases unmatched. The CDR3 DNA reads as TGCAGCGTTGATATGGGGACAGTGTATGGCTACACCTTC. This gives the protein CSVDMGTVYGYTF.

This clone occurred a few times. The chain joins TRBV11-2 to TRBJ2-2, with D unclear. CDR3 length: 17 residues. Germline V gives CDR1 SGHAT, CDR2 FQNNGV. Trimming took off 4 bases at V and 2 bases at J, with 17 bases between the two ends. CDR3 DNA: TGTGCCAGCAGCTCCCTAATGCGGACGGTTAACACCGGGGAGCTGTTTTTT. Translated, it gives CASSSLMRTVNTGELFF.

This chain connects TRBV28 to TRBJ1-1, with a weak D call TRBD1 (6 bases). V gave up 0 bases and J gave up 3 bases, with 11 bases separating them. This CDR3 region has 15 residues. Looked up from germline, CDR1 is MDHEN and CDR2 is SYDVKM. The CDR3 protein is CASSLWGAGDTEAFF. The DNA for the CDR3 is TGTGCCAGCAGTTTATGGGGGGCAGGGGACACTGAAGCTTTCTTT. The full variable domain, with the rest looked up from reference TRBV28 and TRBJ1-1, is DVKVTQSSRYLVKRTGEKVFLECVQDMDHENMFWYRQDPGLGLRLIYFSYDVKMKEKGDIPEGYSVSREKKERFSLILESASTNQTSMYLCASSLWGAGDTEAFFGQGTRLTVV.

The chain combines TRBV6-1 with TRBJ2-7, with 9 positions matching TRBD1. CDR1 MNHNS and CDR2 SASEGT come from the germline V gene. The CDR3 spans 14 residues. Trimming at V came to 4 bases and at J to 6 bases, leaving 7 bases not matched to a gene. The CDR3, as DNA: TGTGCCAGCAGTGCGGGGGGACAGGGTGTCGAGCAGTACTTC. Protein sequence: CASSAGGQGVEQYF.

The gene calls are TRBV19 and TRBJ2-3; D remains unclear. The CDR3 has 12 amino acids. Trimming took 7 bases from V and 0 from J, leaving 5 bases between them. CDR1 LNHDA and CDR2 SQIVND come from the germline V gene (reference sequence). The CDR3: CASKKSTDTQYF. The CDR3 nucleotides read TGTGCCAGTAAAAAGAGCACAGATACGCAGTATTTT. The full variable domain, completed using reference TRBV19 and TRBJ2-3, is DGGITQSPKYLFRKEGQNVTLSCEQNLNHDAMYWYRQDPGQGLRLIYYSQIVNDFQKGDIAEGYSVSREKKESFPLTVTSAQKNPTAFYLCASKKSTDTQYFGPGTRLTVL.

The J gene is TRBJ2-7, the V gene TRBV4-2, with D unclear. Germline loops: CDR1 LGHNA, CDR2 YNFKEQ. V lost 1 base, J lost 3 bases, and 13 bases lay in between. The CDR3 is 15 amino acids. The DNA for the CDR3 is TGTGCCAGCAGCCAAGCCCTGGGATCCCTCTACGAGCAGTACTTC. Its protein product is CASSQALGSLYEQYF.

The chain combines TRBV30 with TRBJ2-5; 9 positions match TRBD1. Germline values: CDR1 GTSNPN, CDR2 SVGIG (reference sequence). The CDR3 runs to 15 residues. The ends lost 4 bases at V and 5 bases at J; junction bases unmatched: 11. The CDR3 is CAWTKNRGPGETQYF. CDR3 DNA: TGTGCCTGGACCAAAAACAGGGGGCCTGGGGAGACCCAGTACTTC.

The chain recombines TRBV5-1 with TRBJ1-4; 12 positions agree with TRBD1. CDR3 size: 14 residues. V trimming: 5 bases; J trimming: 5 bases; junction bases outside the gene matches: 1. Looked up from germline, CDR1 is SGHRS and CDR2 is YFSETQ. DNA for the CDR3: TGCGCCAGCAGGGGACAGGGGGCCAATGAAAAACTGTTTTTT. The encoded protein is CASRGQGANEKLFF.

The J gene is TRBJ2-5, the V gene TRBV5-1; D is perhaps TRBD2 (5 bases). CDR3 length equals 15 residues. The V end lost 0 bases, the J end lost 1 base, and 10 bases lay between the germline ends. The V gene's germline CDR1 is SGHRS and CDR2 YFSETQ. The CDR3 region has the DNA TGCGCCAGCAGCTTGGGTTCCAGCGGCCAAGAGACCCAGTACTTC. Protein sequence: CASSLGSSGQETQYF. Using reference TRBV5-1 and TRBJ2-5 for the parts outside the CDR3, the full variable domain is KAGVTQTPRYLIKTRGQQVTLSCSPISGHRSVSWYQQTPGQGLQFLFEYFSETQRNKGNFPGRFSGRQFSNSRSEMNVSTLELGDSALYLCASSLGSSGQETQYFGPGTRLLVL.

The rearrangement uses TRBV18 and TRBJ2-1, with D maybe TRBD2 (6 bases). Trimming took off 3 bases at V and 7 bases at J, with 19 bases between the two ends. The CDR3 extends over 16 amino acids. Germline values: CDR1 KGHSH, CDR2 LQKENI. The CDR3 region has the DNA TGTGCCAGCTCACCCCCCGGAGGGCCCAAGGTGAATGAGCAGTTCTTC. It yields the protein CASSPPGGPKVNEQFF.

J is TRBJ1-2 and V is TRBV13, with TRBD1 matching 9 bases. CDR1 and CDR2 (germline): PRHDT, FYEKMQ (reference sequence). The junction had 5 bases not matched to a gene; V was cut back by 3 bases and J by 6 bases. CDR3 length: 14 amino acids. For the CDR3, the DNA is TGTGCCAGCAGCTTTACAGGGGGCAGCGATGGCTACACCTTC. Residues: CASSFTGGSDGYTF. Complete variable domain (other parts from reference TRBV13 and TRBJ1-2): AAGVIQSPRHLIKEKRETATLKCYPIPRHDTVYWYQQGPGQDPQFLISFYEKMQSDKGSIPDRFSAQQFSDYHSELNMSSLELGDSALYFCASSFTGGSDGYTFGSGTRLTVV.